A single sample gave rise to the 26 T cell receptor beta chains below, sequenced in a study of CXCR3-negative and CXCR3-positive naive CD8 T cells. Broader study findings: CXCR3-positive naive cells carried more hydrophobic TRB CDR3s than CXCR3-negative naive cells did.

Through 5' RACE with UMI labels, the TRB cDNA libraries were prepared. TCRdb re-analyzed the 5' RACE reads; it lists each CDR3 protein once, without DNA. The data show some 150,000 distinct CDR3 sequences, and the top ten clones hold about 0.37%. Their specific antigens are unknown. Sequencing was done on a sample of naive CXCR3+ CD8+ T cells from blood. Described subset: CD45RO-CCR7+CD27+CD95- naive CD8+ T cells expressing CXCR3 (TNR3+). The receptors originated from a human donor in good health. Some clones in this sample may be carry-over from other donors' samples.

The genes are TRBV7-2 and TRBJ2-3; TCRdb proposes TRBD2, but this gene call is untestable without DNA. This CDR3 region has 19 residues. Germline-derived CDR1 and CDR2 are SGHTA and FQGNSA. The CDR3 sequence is CASSLDLLAGGTSTDTQYF. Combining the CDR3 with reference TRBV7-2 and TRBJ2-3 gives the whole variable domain GAGVSQSPSNKVTEKGKDVELRCDPISGHTALYWYRQSLGQGLEFLIYFQGNSAPDKSGLPSDRFSAERTGGSVSTLTIQRTQQEDSAVYLCASSLDLLAGGTSTDTQYFGPGTRLTVL.

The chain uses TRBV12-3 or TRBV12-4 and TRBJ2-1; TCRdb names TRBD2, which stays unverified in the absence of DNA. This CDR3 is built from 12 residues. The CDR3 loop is CASSWRLAGPFF.

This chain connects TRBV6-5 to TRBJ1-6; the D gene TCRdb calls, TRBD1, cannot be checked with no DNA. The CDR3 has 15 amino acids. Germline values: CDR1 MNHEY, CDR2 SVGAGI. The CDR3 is CASSYGQGLDSPLHF.

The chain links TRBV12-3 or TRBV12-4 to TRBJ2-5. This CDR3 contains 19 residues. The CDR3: CASSLVAISMIGYQETQYF.

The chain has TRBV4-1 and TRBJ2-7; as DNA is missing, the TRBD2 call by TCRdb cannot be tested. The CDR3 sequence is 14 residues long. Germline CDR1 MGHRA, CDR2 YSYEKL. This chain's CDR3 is CASSPGRDSYEQYF.

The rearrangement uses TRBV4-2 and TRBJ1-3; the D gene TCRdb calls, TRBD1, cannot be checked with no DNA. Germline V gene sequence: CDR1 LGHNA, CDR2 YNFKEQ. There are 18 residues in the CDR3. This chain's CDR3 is CASSQDRGNNPSGNTIYF.

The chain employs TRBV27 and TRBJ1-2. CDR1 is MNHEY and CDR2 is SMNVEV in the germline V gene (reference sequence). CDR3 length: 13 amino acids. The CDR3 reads CASSLSPASGYTF.

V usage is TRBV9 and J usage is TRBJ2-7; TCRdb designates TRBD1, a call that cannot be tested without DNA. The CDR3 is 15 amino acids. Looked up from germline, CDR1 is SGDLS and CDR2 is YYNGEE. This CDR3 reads CASSVASGFRYEQYF.

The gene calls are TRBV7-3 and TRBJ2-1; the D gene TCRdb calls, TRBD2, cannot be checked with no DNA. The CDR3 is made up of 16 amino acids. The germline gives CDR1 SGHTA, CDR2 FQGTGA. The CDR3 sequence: CASSTTGGRAGVEQFF.

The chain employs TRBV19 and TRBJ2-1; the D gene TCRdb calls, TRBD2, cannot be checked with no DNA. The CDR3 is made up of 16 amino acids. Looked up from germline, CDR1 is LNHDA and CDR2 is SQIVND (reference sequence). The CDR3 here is CASSPTSAYSYNEQFF.

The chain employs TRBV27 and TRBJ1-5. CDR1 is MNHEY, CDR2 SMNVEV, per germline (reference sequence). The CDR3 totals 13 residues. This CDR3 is CASSLGPLQPQHF.

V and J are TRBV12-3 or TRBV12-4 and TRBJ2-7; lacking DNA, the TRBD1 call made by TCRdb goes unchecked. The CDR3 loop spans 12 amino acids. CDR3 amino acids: CASSVGQGWQYF.

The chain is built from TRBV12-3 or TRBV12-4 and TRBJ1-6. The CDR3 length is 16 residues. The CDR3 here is CASSPHISSYNSPLHF.

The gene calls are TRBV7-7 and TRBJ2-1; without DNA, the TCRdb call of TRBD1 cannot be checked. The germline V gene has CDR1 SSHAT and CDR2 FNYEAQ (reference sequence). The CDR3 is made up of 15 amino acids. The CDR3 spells CASSLVVGQGQGQFF.

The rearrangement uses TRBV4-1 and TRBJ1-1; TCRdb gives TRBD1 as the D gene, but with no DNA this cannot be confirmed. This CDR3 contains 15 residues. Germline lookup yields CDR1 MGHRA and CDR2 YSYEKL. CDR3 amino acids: CASSRVTGGSTEAFF.

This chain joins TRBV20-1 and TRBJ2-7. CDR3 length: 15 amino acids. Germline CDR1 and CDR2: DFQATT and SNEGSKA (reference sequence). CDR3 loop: CSARGDVDSSYEQYF.

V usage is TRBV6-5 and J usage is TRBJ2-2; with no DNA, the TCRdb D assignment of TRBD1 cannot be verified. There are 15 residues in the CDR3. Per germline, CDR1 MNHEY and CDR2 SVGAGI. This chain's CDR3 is CASSSQGTGTGELFF.

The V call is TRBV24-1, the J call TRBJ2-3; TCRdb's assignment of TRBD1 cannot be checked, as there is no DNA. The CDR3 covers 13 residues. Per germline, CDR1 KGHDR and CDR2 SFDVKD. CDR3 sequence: CATSAIDSYTQYF.

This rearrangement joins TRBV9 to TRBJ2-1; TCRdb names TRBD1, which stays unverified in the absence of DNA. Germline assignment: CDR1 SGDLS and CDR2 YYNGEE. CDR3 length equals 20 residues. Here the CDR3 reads CASSVSWLLKGGSSYNEQFF.

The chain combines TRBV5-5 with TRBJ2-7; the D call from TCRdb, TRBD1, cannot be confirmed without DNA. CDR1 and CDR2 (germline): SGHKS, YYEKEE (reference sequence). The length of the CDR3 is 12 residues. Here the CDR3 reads CASSYPTVEQYF.

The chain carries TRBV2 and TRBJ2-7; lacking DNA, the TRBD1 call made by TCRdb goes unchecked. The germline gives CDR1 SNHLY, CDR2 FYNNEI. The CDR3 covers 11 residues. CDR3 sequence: CASLGQYEQYF.

The CDR3 sequence: CASSLRQGVDTQYF. The V call is TRBV13, the J call TRBJ2-3; the TCRdb call, TRBD1, lacks DNA for checking. Germline V gene lookup returns CDR1 PRHDT and CDR2 FYEKMQ (reference sequence). The CDR3 is 14 residues long.

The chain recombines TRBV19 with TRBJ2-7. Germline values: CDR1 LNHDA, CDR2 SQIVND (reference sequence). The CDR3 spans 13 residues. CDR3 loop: CASSDGPVNEQYF.

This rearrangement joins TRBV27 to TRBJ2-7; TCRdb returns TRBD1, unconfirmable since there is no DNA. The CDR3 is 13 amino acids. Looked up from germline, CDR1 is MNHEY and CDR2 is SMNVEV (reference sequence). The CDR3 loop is CASSLSRGYEQYF.

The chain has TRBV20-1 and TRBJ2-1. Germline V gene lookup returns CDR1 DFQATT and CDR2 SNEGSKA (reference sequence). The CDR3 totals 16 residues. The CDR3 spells CSARDREQGPYNEQFF.

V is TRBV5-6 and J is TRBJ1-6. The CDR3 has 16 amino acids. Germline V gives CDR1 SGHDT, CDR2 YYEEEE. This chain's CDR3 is CASSRMTSTTGSPLHF.